Listed below are T cell receptor beta chains from one sample, sequenced in a study of blood T cell repertoires in COVID-19. Measured with immunoSEQ multiplex PCR; TCRdb has only the in-frame clones, and not every one. The data contain 150,000 to 200,000 clones, around 85% of them singletons. What was sequenced was peripheral blood. These receptors all come from a man aged 55 to 70 with acute or convalescent COVID-19. Both conserved end residues are part of each CDR3. The D gene is left open where the match is weak. A row's size may be missing; if present it is once, few, many or a size class.

j_call v_call d_call clone_size cdr3_length cdr3_nt cdr3_aa
TRBJ1-1 TRBV7-9 TRBD1 few 14 TGTGCCAGCAGCTTAGTAGGGACAGGGGGCGTAGCTTTCTTT CASSLVGTGGVAFF
TRBJ1-5 TRBV19 NA NA 13 TGTGCCAGTAGTATTGGAGTTTATCAGCCCCAGCATTTT CASSIGVYQPQHF
TRBJ2-1 TRBV25-1 NA NA 12 TGTGCCAGCGCAGGTTACTACAATGAGCAGTTCTTC CASAGYYNEQFF
TRBJ2-1 TRBV29-1 TRBD1 NA 13 TGCAGCGTGTCCGGGACAGGGGGGGGTGAGCAGTTCTTC CSVSGTGGGEQFF
TRBJ1-5 TRBV27 TRBD1 once 15 TGTGCCAGCAGCCCGAGGCGACAGGGAAATCAGCCCCAGCATTTT CASSPRRQGNQPQHF
TRBJ1-2 TRBV19 TRBD1 NA 13 TGTGCCAGTAGTACAAGACAGGGGTATGGCTACACCTTC CASSTRQGYGYTF
TRBJ2-3 TRBV28 NA NA 14 TGTGCCAGCACCTCCTGGGGGGGCACAGATACGCAGTATTTT CASTSWGGTDTQYF
TRBJ1-4 TRBV6-6 TRBD1 few 14 TGTGCCAGCAGGGTGGGACAGATTAATGAAAAACTGTTTTTT CASRVGQINEKLFF
TRBJ2-2 TRBV19 TRBD1 NA 15 TGTGCCAGTAGGGCCAGGGGGCTCGGCACCGGGGAGCTGTTTTTT CASRARGLGTGELFF
TRBJ2-1 TRBV28 NA NA 13 TGTGCCAGCAGTTTAGTATCCTACAATGAGCAGTTCTTC CASSLVSYNEQFF
TRBJ1-5 TRBV19 NA NA 15 TGTGCCAGTAGTATAGAGGGAGGGGGCAATCAGCCCCAGCATTTT CASSIEGGGNQPQHF
TRBJ2-1 TRBV7-2 NA NA 16 TGTGCCAGCAGCTTAGGACCGCGGAACCCCTACAATGAGCAGTTCTTC CASSLGPRNPYNEQFF
TRBJ2-3 TRBV5-1 TRBD2 NA 16 TGCGCCAGCACCTTGGGACTAGCGGATAGCACAGATACGCAGTATTTT CASTLGLADSTDTQYF
TRBJ2-3 TRBV7-3 TRBD2 once 15 TGTGCCAGCAGCTCCCACCGGGAGGCAGAAGATACGCAGTATTTT CASSSHREAEDTQYF
TRBJ2-3 TRBV9 NA NA 15 TGTGCCAGCAGCGTCCACAGGTTTAGCACAGATACGCAGTATTTT CASSVHRFSTDTQYF
TRBJ2-5 TRBV10-2 TRBD2 NA 17 TGCGCCAGCGGGGCGGGGGGCCTCGACGGAATCCAAGAGACCCAGTACTTC CASGAGGLDGIQETQYF
TRBJ2-7 TRBV28 NA NA 13 TGTGCCAGCATGGGGGACAACTCCTACGAGCAGTACTTC CASMGDNSYEQYF
TRBJ2-1 TRBV10-1 TRBD2 NA 15 TGCGCCAGCAGTGTAAACTCGGGGGGCTACAATGAGCAGTTCTTC CASSVNSGGYNEQFF
TRBJ1-4 TRBV3-1/TRBV3-2 TRBD1 NA 14 TGTGCCAGCACCCGGACAGGGGCTAATGAAAAACTGTTTTTT CASTRTGANEKLFF
TRBJ1-5 TRBV4-2 TRBD1 NA 16 TGTGCCAGCAGCCAAGATCCCGGGACAGGGGTCCAGCCCCAGCATTTT CASSQDPGTGVQPQHF
TRBJ2-2 TRBV3-1/TRBV3-2 TRBD1 NA 16 TGTGCCAGCAGGCCAGGGACAGGGGTTCACACCGGGGAGCTGTTTTTT CASRPGTGVHTGELFF
TRBJ1-5 TRBV6-5 NA few 15 TGTGCCAGCAGTTCCTCCGGGACACTTTATCAGCCCCAGCATTTT CASSSSGTLYQPQHF